These 24 T cell receptor beta chains came from one sample sequenced in a study of cytomegalovirus exposure and HLA in healthy donors. In the PCR, 60 Vbeta and 13 Jbeta primers were used. The method was immunoSEQ multiplex PCR; TCRdb's version includes in-frame clones alone and lacks a portion of them. Among 120,000 or so clones, roughly 70% were seen once, and the ten largest hold 4%. Sequencing was carried out using PBMCs. These receptor sequences come from a middle-aged man in good health and CMV-seropositive.

This rearrangement joins TRBV6-5 to TRBJ2-7, with TRBD1 as a possible D gene (6 bases). The CDR3 runs to 15 residues. The germline V gene encodes CDR1 MNHEY and CDR2 SVGAGI. The V and J ends lost 6 bases and 0 bases respectively, with 15 bases between them. CDR3 loop: CASSRQVSSSYEQYF. The CDR3 nucleotides are TGTGCCAGCAGCCGACAGGTTTCGAGCTCCTACGAGCAGTACTTC.

This chain uses TRBV5-1 with TRBJ1-4, with 10 bases matching TRBD1. The V gene's germline CDR1 is SGHRS and CDR2 YFSETQ. Trimming at V came to 4 bases and at J to 0 bases, leaving 3 bases not matched to a gene. This CDR3 contains 16 residues. CDR3 protein: CASSPGTGATNEKLFF. In DNA form, the CDR3 reads TGCGCCAGCAGCCCTGGGACAGGGGCAACTAATGAAAAACTGTTTTTT.

The chain recombines TRBV10-1 with TRBJ2-1; 11 bases align to TRBD1. The CDR3 is made up of 14 amino acids. Germline-derived CDR1 and CDR2 are WNHNN and SYGVQD (reference sequence). The V gene end was trimmed by 7 bases and the J gene end by 5 bases; junction bases not matched to a gene: 4. The CDR3 is CASIGQGADNEQFF. CDR3 in DNA: TGCGCCAGCATTGGACAGGGGGCAGACAATGAGCAGTTCTTC.

This chain connects TRBV5-4 to TRBJ2-2; no clear D gene. The V gene's germline CDR1 is SGHNT and CDR2 YYREEE (reference sequence). The CDR3 is 14 residues long. Trimming took 0 bases from V and 5 from J, leaving 8 bases between them. The CDR3: CASSLELTTGELFF. The DNA of the CDR3 is TGTGCCAGCAGCTTGGAACTGACTACCGGGGAGCTGTTTTTT.

The J gene is TRBJ2-7, the V gene TRBV21-1; the table calls TRBD2, which could not be checked here. TRBV21-1 is designated a pseudogene. The CDR3 totals 17 residues. The CDR3 protein is CASSKGSGEGLRYEQYF. CDR3 DNA sequence: TGTGCCAGCAGCAAAGGGAGCGGGGAAGGGCTACGCTACGAGCAGTACTTC.

CDR3 sequence (DNA): TGTGCCAGCAGCCTCACCGGGACACTCTCCTACGAGCAGTACTTC. This sequence encodes CASSLTGTLSYEQYF. The rearrangement uses TRBV5-4 and TRBJ2-7, with a tentative D call TRBD1 (6 bases). Trimming left V 4 bases short and J 0 bases short, with 14 bases between. The CDR3 length is 15 residues. Germline CDR1 SGHNT, CDR2 YYREEE (reference sequence).

The chain links TRBV30 to TRBJ1-2, with TRBD1 as a possible D gene (6 bases). V lost 4 bases to trimming and J lost 4 bases, with 13 bases between them. Germline-derived CDR1 and CDR2 are GTSNPN and SVGIG (reference sequence). The length of the CDR3 is 13 residues. The CDR3 is CAWTARDTYGYTF. The DNA of the CDR3 is TGTGCCTGGACCGCCCGGGACACCTATGGCTACACCTTC.

This clone was picked up a small number of times. The chain links TRBV5-8 to TRBJ2-1; 11 nucleotides line up with TRBD1. Per germline, CDR1 SGHTS and CDR2 YDEGEE. The CDR3 extends over 15 amino acids. The junction had 7 bases not matched to a gene; V was cut back by 4 bases and J by 7 bases. The DNA of the CDR3 is TGTGCCAGCAGCGTGGGACAGGGGGTATGGAATGAGCAGTTCTTC. It yields the protein CASSVGQGVWNEQFF.

This chain uses TRBV6-1 with TRBJ1-6; D uncertain. CDR1 MNHNS and CDR2 SASEGT come from the germline V gene. The CDR3 totals 12 residues. V was trimmed by 9 bases and J by 13 bases, leaving 16 bases between them. In nucleotides, the CDR3 is TGTGCCAGTCAGTCAACCCCCACCCCCCTCCACTTT. Protein product: CASQSTPTPLHF.

The gene calls are TRBV28 and TRBJ2-7; D is perhaps TRBD1 (5 bases). The CDR3 runs to 15 residues. The germline gives CDR1 MDHEN, CDR2 SYDVKM. V was shortened by 4 bases and J by 2 bases, with 15 bases between the two germline ends. The CDR3 loop is CASSSAAGNAYEQYF. The CDR3 region has the DNA TGTGCCAGCAGTTCCGCGGCAGGGAATGCCTACGAGCAGTACTTC.

The chain uses TRBV2 and TRBJ2-1; D gene ambiguous. Trimming took 7 bases from V and 6 from J, leaving 13 bases between them. Germline V gene sequence: CDR1 SNHLY, CDR2 FYNNEI. The CDR3 is made up of 13 amino acids. CDR3 sequence (DNA): TGTGCCAGCACTACGTCCCCAGGCAATGAGCAGTTCTTC. Its translation is CASTTSPGNEQFF.

This clone was counted between two and nine times. The V and J genes are TRBV9 and TRBJ1-1; D not resolved. The CDR3 has 14 amino acids. Germline values: CDR1 SGDLS, CDR2 YYNGEE. V was cut by 3 bases and J by 1 base, with 10 bases left in between. Here the CDR3 DNA reads TGTGCCAGCAGCGGACGGGGAAAGAACACTGAAGCTTTCTTT. Amino acid sequence: CASSGRGKNTEAFF.

The chain has TRBV28 and TRBJ1-4; 12 bases fit TRBD1. V gave up 5 bases and J gave up 7 bases; unmatched junction bases: 8. The CDR3 runs 16 residues. CDR1 is MDHEN, CDR2 SYDVKM, per germline. The CDR3 spells CASSLTGTGGLEKLFF. The CDR3 DNA is TGTGCCAGCAGTCTCACCGGGACAGGGGGCCTTGAAAAACTGTTTTTT. The variable domain in full, completed from reference TRBV28 and TRBJ1-4, reads DVKVTQSSRYLVKRTGEKVFLECVQDMDHENMFWYRQDPGLGLRLIYFSYDVKMKEKGDIPEGYSVSREKKERFSLILESASTNQTSMYLCASSLTGTGGLEKLFFGSGTQLSVL.

This chain links TRBV13 with TRBJ1-1, with D uncertain. Germline V CDR1 and CDR2: PRHDT, FYEKMQ (reference sequence). The CDR3 has 16 amino acids. V gave up 5 bases and J gave up 5 bases, with 21 bases separating them. The CDR3 bases are TGTGCCAGCAGCCCGCCCCCCCCGGCGACGAGGACTGAAGCTTTCTTT. Translated: CASSPPPPATRTEAFF.

The rearrangement uses TRBV29-1 and TRBJ2-1; TRBD2 matches at 11 bases. Germline trimming cut 6 bases from V and 4 bases from J; bases unmatched to any gene: 11. From germline, CDR1 is SQVTM and CDR2 ANQGSEA. This CDR3 region has 16 residues. CDR3 sequence reads: CSVAGGGTSGYNEQFF. The CDR3 DNA reads as TGCAGCGTGGCAGGAGGGGGGACTAGCGGATACAATGAGCAGTTCTTC.

The V and J genes are TRBV28 and TRBJ2-2; the match to TRBD1 covers 7 bases. The CDR3 covers 15 residues. Losses at the gene ends were 6 bases for V and 1 base for J; bases not matched to a gene: 5. From germline, CDR1 is MDHEN and CDR2 SYDVKM. The CDR3 DNA follows: TGTGCCAGCAGGGCGAGGGACAGGAACACCGGGGAGCTGTTTTTT. This sequence encodes CASRARDRNTGELFF. Looking up the rest from reference TRBV28 and TRBJ2-2 gives the full variable domain: DVKVTQSSRYLVKRTGEKVFLECVQDMDHENMFWYRQDPGLGLRLIYFSYDVKMKEKGDIPEGYSVSREKKERFSLILESASTNQTSMYLCASRARDRNTGELFFGEGSRLTVL.

The chain links TRBV18 to TRBJ1-2, with TRBD1 matching 10 bases. Germline-derived CDR1 and CDR2 are KGHSH and LQKENI. CDR3 length: 15 residues. The junction had 3 bases not matched to a gene; V was cut back by 2 bases and J by 3 bases. CDR3 in amino acids: CASSPNGQGDYGYTF. CDR3 coding DNA: TGTGCCAGCTCACCAAACGGACAGGGGGACTATGGCTACACCTTC.

This clone was detected only a few times. The chain employs TRBV13 and TRBJ2-2, with 10 bases that match TRBD2. Germline V gene data show CDR1 as PRHDT and CDR2 as FYEKMQ (reference sequence). The V and J ends lost 2 bases and 4 bases, in that order; junction bases with no gene match: 10. The CDR3 loop spans 18 amino acids. CDR3: CASSLLSQAGGPTGELFF. The CDR3 DNA reads as TGTGCCAGCAGCTTATTATCCCAAGCGGGGGGGCCCACCGGGGAGCTGTTTTTT. Full variable domain (outside the CDR3, taken from reference TRBV13 and TRBJ2-2): AAGVIQSPRHLIKEKRETATLKCYPIPRHDTVYWYQQGPGQDPQFLISFYEKMQSDKGSIPDRFSAQQFSDYHSELNMSSLELGDSALYFCASSLLSQAGGPTGELFFGEGSRLTVL.

The J gene is TRBJ2-1, the V gene TRBV7-9, with a tentative D call TRBD2 (5 bases). The germline V gene has CDR1 SEHNR and CDR2 FQNEAQ (reference sequence). V shed 1 base and J shed 5 bases, with 9 bases lying between them. This CDR3 region has 14 residues. Here the CDR3 DNA reads TGTGCCAGCAGCTTAGACGGACTCGACAATGAGCAGTTCTTC. This gives the protein CASSLDGLDNEQFF.

V is TRBV30 and J is TRBJ2-2; TRBD1 might be the D (5 bases). CDR1 and CDR2 (germline): GTSNPN, SVGIG (reference sequence). V shed 5 bases and J shed 7 bases, with 14 bases lying between them. The CDR3 loop spans 13 amino acids. CDR3 region: CAWVVQGIGELFF. In nucleotides, the CDR3 is TGTGCCTGGGTGGTCCAGGGCATCGGGGAGCTGTTTTTT.

This clone was seen a few times. V gene TRBV2 combines with J gene TRBJ2-5; D not resolved. The CDR3 runs to 13 residues. CDR1 and CDR2 from the germline V gene are SNHLY and FYNNEI. The ends were cut back, 4 bases at V and 2 bases at J, with 8 bases in the middle. As DNA, the CDR3 is TGTGCCAGCAGTGTTGGGCTGCAAGAGACCCAGTACTTC. Protein product: CASSVGLQETQYF.

V is TRBV9 and J is TRBJ2-3, with 7 bases that match TRBD2. With V trimmed by 0 bases and J by 5 bases, 12 bases remained unmatched. This CDR3 is built from 17 residues. Germline CDR1 and CDR2: SGDLS and YYNGEE. The DNA of the CDR3 is TGTGCCAGCAGCGTAGCCGGGGGAGGGCCCTCGAAAGATACGCAGTATTTT. Amino acid sequence: CASSVAGGGPSKDTQYF. The variable domain in full, with the rest retrieved from reference TRBV9 and TRBJ2-3, is DSGVTQTPKHLITATGQRVTLRCSPRSGDLSVYWYQQSLDQGLQFLIQYYNGEERAKGNILERFSAQQFPDLHSELNLSSLELGDSALYFCASSVAGGGPSKDTQYFGPGTRLTVL.

The genes are TRBV7-8 and TRBJ2-1; TRBD1 aligns across 8 bases. CDR1 and CDR2 from the germline V gene are SGHVS and FQNEAQ. CDR3 length equals 18 residues. Trimming at V came to 5 bases and at J to 7 bases, leaving 19 bases not matched to a gene. CDR3 DNA sequence: TGTGCCAGCAGCAACAGCTACCCCGGGACAGGCCTCTGGAATGAGCAGTTCTTC. As protein: CASSNSYPGTGLWNEQFF.

The chain links TRBV7-3 to TRBJ1-4, with D perhaps matching TRBD1 (6 bases). Germline V CDR1 and CDR2: SGHTA, FQGTGA. Trimming stripped 5 bases from V and 3 bases from J, with 13 bases between. The CDR3 contains 15 residues. The CDR3 loop is CASSDTGPANEKLFF. CDR3 nucleotide sequence: TGTGCCAGCAGCGATACAGGGCCAGCTAATGAAAAACTGTTTTTT.